A selection of T cell receptor beta chains follows, all from one sample in a study of early T cells in non-severe SARS-CoV-2 infection. In TCRdb, the 5' RACE reads were re-called with MiXCR into one record per CDR3 protein. The sample lists tens of thousands of distinct CDR3 sequences, roughly 5.5% occurring once. Material: whole blood. These receptors all come from an adult who was a healthcare worker with PCR-confirmed SARS-CoV-2 infection or an uninfected control (not recorded which). The CDR3 runs from the conserved cysteine through the conserved F or W. D genes are given only for firm matches. Clone size is not always given. Where it is, it says once, few, many or a class for expanded clones.

many	.	TRBV18	TRBJ1-1	CASSPGTGDTEAFF	TGTGCCAGCTCACCAGGAACCGGCGACACTGAAGCTTTCTTT
many	.	TRBV11-1	TRBJ2-1	CASSLGTVSSYNEQFF	TGTGCCAGCAGCTTGGGGACGGTCAGCTCCTACAATGAGCAGTTCTTC
many	.	TRBV7-2	TRBJ1-3	CASSLYPGSSGNTIYF	TGTGCCAGCAGCTTATATCCAGGGAGCTCTGGAAACACCATATATTTT
many	.	TRBV5-5	TRBJ1-2	CASSLTGDLSYGYTF	TGTGCCAGCAGCTTGACGGGGGATTTGTCCTATGGCTACACCTTC
few	.	TRBV12-3/TRBV12-4	TRBJ2-1	CASSFGRASEQFF	TGTGCCAGCAGTTTCGGCAGGGCGAGTGAGCAGTTCTTC
many	TRBD1	TRBV27	TRBJ2-7	CASSTGTGKQEQYF	TGTGCCAGCAGCACCGGGACAGGGAAGCAGGAGCAGTACTTC
many	.	TRBV7-9	TRBJ2-7	CASGLHPYEQYF	TGTGCCAGCGGCCTCCATCCTTACGAGCAGTACTTC
many	.	TRBV2	TRBJ2-7	CASRAEGYEQYF	TGTGCCAGCAGAGCAGAAGGTTACGAGCAGTACTTC
.	.	TRBV5-1	TRBJ2-2	CASSLAAELTGELFF	TGCGCCAGCAGCTTGGCAGCGGAGCTCACCGGGGAGCTGTTTTTT
few	.	TRBV20-1	TRBJ2-1	CSARSRARTDNEQFF	TGCAGTGCTAGATCACGGGCCAGGACGGACAATGAGCAGTTCTTC
many	.	TRBV6-2/TRBV6-3	TRBJ1-5	CASSYSPDSNQPQHF	TGTGCCAGCAGTTACTCGCCAGATAGCAATCAGCCCCAGCATTTT
many	TRBD1	TRBV6-6	TRBJ1-2	CASSYDGQGNGYTF	TGTGCCAGCAGTTACGATGGACAGGGGAATGGCTACACCTTC
.	.	TRBV5-1	TRBJ2-6	CASSLAAFQSSGANVLTF	TGCGCCAGCAGCTTGGCAGCCTTTCAGAGCTCTGGGGCCAACGTCCTGACTTTC
few	.	TRBV6-5	TRBJ1-6	CASSYIGGRKNSPLHF	TGTGCCAGCAGTTACATTGGGGGGCGCAAGAATTCACCCCTCCACTTT
many	.	TRBV6-5	TRBJ1-1	CASSYKQFSMNTEAFF	TGTGCCAGCAGTTATAAACAGTTTAGCATGAACACTGAAGCTTTCTTT
many	TRBD2	TRBV7-8	TRBJ2-1	CASSLGVAGAGEQFF	TGTGCCAGCAGCTTAGGGGTAGCGGGGGCAGGTGAGCAGTTCTTC
few	.	TRBV5-1	TRBJ2-1	CASSPRGSTTYNEQFF	TGCGCCAGCAGCCCTCGTGGGAGTACCACCTACAATGAGCAGTTCTTC
many	TRBD1	TRBV5-1	TRBJ1-5	CASSFGQAGQPQHF	TGCGCCAGCAGCTTCGGACAGGCGGGTCAGCCCCAGCATTTT
many	TRBD2	TRBV5-8	TRBJ2-2	CASSLRSGGLSGELFF	TGTGCCAGCAGCTTACGTAGCGGGGGGCTTTCCGGGGAGCTGTTTTTT
few	.	TRBV2	TRBJ2-3	CARQGRGGGYRTDTQYF	TGTGCCCGTCAGGGGCGGGGAGGAGGGTATCGCACAGATACGCAGTATTTT
few	TRBD2	TRBV7-8	TRBJ2-2	CASSLSRLAGGLRTGELFF	TGTGCCAGCAGCTTAAGCCGTCTAGCGGGAGGGCTAAGGACCGGGGAGCTGTTTTTT
many	.	TRBV7-9	TRBJ1-1	CASSTTGNTEAFF	TGTGCCAGCAGCACGACGGGTAACACTGAAGCTTTCTTT
few	.	TRBV6-2/TRBV6-3	TRBJ2-7	CASSYPRGVGDEQYF	TGTGCCAGCAGTTACCCCAGGGGCGTCGGGGACGAGCAGTACTTC
many	.	TRBV5-1	TRBJ1-3	CASSPTTVSGNTIYF	TGCGCCAGCAGCCCCACGACAGTCTCTGGAAACACCATATATTTT
many	.	TRBV15	TRBJ1-5	CATSRDLVSNQPQHF	TGTGCCACCAGCAGAGATCTAGTTAGCAATCAGCCCCAGCATTTT
many	TRBD1	TRBV12-3/TRBV12-4	TRBJ1-1	CASSSPLQGRSTEAFF	TGTGCCAGCAGTTCGCCCCTACAGGGGAGGAGCACTGAAGCTTTCTTT
many	TRBD2	TRBV20-1	TRBJ2-7	CSARGAGSEVEQYF	TGCAGTGCTAGAGGAGCGGGATCCGAGGTAGAGCAGTACTTC
.	.	TRBV7-9	TRBJ1-1	CASSPMDTEAFF	TGTGCCAGCAGCCCCATGGACACTGAAGCTTTCTTT
few	.	TRBV9	TRBJ2-3	CASSVEAETITDTQYF	TGTGCCAGCAGCGTAGAGGCAGAGACAATCACAGATACGCAGTATTTT
.	TRBD2	TRBV4-3	TRBJ2-3	CASSRGLGAGDSTDTQYF	TGCGCCAGCAGCCGGGGACTCGGGGCGGGGGACTCCACAGATACGCAGTATTTT
many	TRBD1	TRBV24-1	TRBJ1-2	CATSDRDEGQTGSNGYTF	TGTGCCACCAGTGATAGGGACGAGGGGCAGACAGGGAGCAATGGCTACACCTTC
.	TRBD1	TRBV5-1	TRBJ2-5	CASSRTGGREETQYF	TGCGCCAGCAGCCGTACAGGGGGCCGTGAAGAGACCCAGTACTTC
many	.	TRBV27	TRBJ1-1	CASSRGRGGMNTEAFF	TGTGCCAGCAGTCGGGGGCGAGGGGGGATGAACACTGAAGCTTTCTTT
many	.	TRBV4-2	TRBJ1-1	CASSRIIGQGKPEAFF	TGTGCCAGCAGCCGGATAATCGGTCAGGGGAAGCCTGAAGCTTTCTTT
.	TRBD1	TRBV7-9	TRBJ2-7	CASSPRDSLYEQYF	TGTGCCAGCAGCCCCCGGGACAGCCTCTACGAGCAGTACTTC
.	TRBD1	TRBV28	TRBJ2-7	CASSSPPGTGGYF	TGTGCCAGCAGTTCCCCACCAGGGACAGGTGGTTACTTC
many	.	TRBV24-1	TRBJ2-1	CATSDPGDEQFF	TGTGCCACCAGTGATCCTGGGGATGAGCAGTTCTTC
.	.	TRBV5-1	TRBJ2-3	CASSLEGPTDTQYF	TGCGCCAGCAGCTTGGAGGGACCTACAGATACGCAGTATTTT
many	.	TRBV11-2	TRBJ1-2	CASSFADNYGYTF	TGTGCCAGCAGCTTCGCGGACAACTATGGCTACACCTTC
few	TRBD1	TRBV12-3/TRBV12-4	TRBJ1-1	CASSPGQGIMNTEAFF	TGTGCCAGCAGTCCGGGACAGGGCATCATGAACACTGAAGCTTTCTTT
once	TRBD2	TRBV7-9	TRBJ2-2	CASSLGTRLNTGELFF	TGTGCCAGCAGCCTGGGGACTAGGCTGAACACCGGGGAGCTGTTTTTT
many	.	TRBV7-2	TRBJ1-5	CASSLPNGDNQPQHF	TGTGCCAGCAGCTTGCCCAATGGAGATAATCAGCCCCAGCATTTT
many	.	TRBV25-1	TRBJ1-6	CASSESGTYGSPLHF	TGTGCCAGCAGTGAATCCGGGACCTACGGTTCACCCCTCCACTTT
.	.	TRBV27	TRBJ2-7	CASSLLATACEQYF	TGTGCCAGCAGTTTACTAGCGACCGCCTGCGAGCAGTACTTC
few	.	TRBV29-1	TRBJ2-3	CSVEDRGFVDTQYF	TGCAGCGTTGAAGATCGGGGTTTTGTGGATACGCAGTATTTT
.	.	TRBV5-1	TRBJ2-7	CASSLEGGITYEQYF	TGCGCCAGCAGCTTGGAAGGAGGGATAACCTACGAGCAGTACTTC
once	.	TRBV5-1	TRBJ2-7	CASSLESPLRLYEQYF	TGCGCCAGCAGCTTGGAGTCCCCCCTACGGCTCTACGAGCAGTACTTC
.	TRBD1	TRBV18	TRBJ1-2	CASSSDRSYGYTF	TGTGCCAGCTCATCGGACAGGAGCTATGGCTACACCTTC
.	.	TRBV7-6	TRBJ2-7	CASSARTAGYEQYF	TGTGCCAGCAGCGCGAGGACTGCGGGCTACGAGCAGTACTTC
few	TRBD2	TRBV7-9	TRBJ2-5	CASSQSPAGPQETQYF	TGTGCCAGCAGCCAAAGCCCAGCGGGGCCCCAAGAGACCCAGTACTTC
few	.	TRBV6-1	TRBJ2-2	CASSKHAREAGELFF	TGTGCCAGCAGCAAACATGCCAGGGAAGCCGGGGAGCTGTTTTTT
.	TRBD2	TRBV7-9	TRBJ2-7	CASSISGTSYEQYF	TGTGCCAGCAGCATTAGCGGGACCTCCTACGAGCAGTACTTC
many	.	TRBV18	TRBJ2-1	CASSPTGTEQFF	TGTGCCAGCTCACCAACGGGGACCGAGCAGTTCTTC
few	.	TRBV4-2	TRBJ1-1	CASSPARGANTEAFF	TGTGCCAGCAGCCCCGCGCGGGGAGCGAACACTGAAGCTTTCTTT